This T cell receptor (beta chain) appears in the sequencing data of a study of T cell repertoires in aging, cancer and after chemotherapy. Study information: Repeat sampling of healthy donors over several months to years showed clear clonal overlap. General study results and limits: In each cancer cohort, median generation probability increased across chemotherapy, suggesting thymic output rebounded. Immunological memory after chemotherapy cannot be judged from the repertoire data. In healthy donors, age-related TCR diversity loss mainly reflected lost richness.

In the case of this clonotype: Its antigen is unknown. One junction end does not reproduce the germline sequence, and a read error may be involved.

CDR1 and CDR2 from the germline V gene are KGHDR and SFDVKD. This CDR3 spans 9 amino acids. Rearranged V-D-J TRB sequences were amplified with a mixed TRB-A/B primer pool. TCRdb itself ran the multiplex PCR reads through MiXCR, one entry per CDR3 protein. The data hold about 10,000 distinct CDR3 sequences, with 34% observed a single time. TCR beta rearrangements were amplified from peripheral blood genomic DNA. The chain has TRBV24-1 and TRBJ1-2; D uncertain. The sequence derives from a human donor in good health. Sequencing was performed on blood. The CDR3 DNA is TGTGCCACCAGTGACAGGACCCTATTC. Its protein product is CATSDRTLF.